Listed below are T cell receptor beta chains from one sample, sequenced in a study of cytomegalovirus exposure and HLA in healthy donors. Produced via immunoSEQ multiplex PCR; TCRdb's table is partial and in-frame only. The sample lists roughly 100,000 clones, 65% to 85% occurring once. Sequences were obtained from PBMCs. Receptor source: a woman aged 40 to 49 in good health and CMV-seronegative. Both conserved end residues are part of each CDR3. A D gene is named only where the DNA matches it firmly. Some rows mark clone size as missing; the rest say once, few, many or name a class of expanded clone.

D gene	clone size	V gene	CDR3 length	J gene	CDR3 protein	CDR3 DNA
.	.	TRBV18	14	TRBJ2-7	CASSPPDTFYEQYF	TGTGCCAGCTCACCACCGGACACCTTCTACGAGCAGTACTTC
TRBD2	.	TRBV15	16	TRBJ2-3	CATSRASGRRTDTQYF	TGTGCCACCAGCAGAGCTAGCGGGAGGCGCACAGATACGCAGTATTTT
TRBD2	.	TRBV10-1	13	TRBJ2-7	CASSGGLAGEQYF	TGCGCCAGCAGTGGGGGACTAGCGGGGGAGCAGTACTTC
TRBD1	few	TRBV5-1	13	TRBJ2-7	CASSLRDSYEQYF	TGCGCCAGCAGCCTCCGGGACAGCTACGAGCAGTACTTC
TRBD1	.	TRBV13	16	TRBJ2-1	CASSGRDRDGYNEQFF	TGTGCCAGCAGCGGCCGGGACAGGGATGGCTACAATGAGCAGTTCTTC
TRBD2	.	TRBV7-9	15	TRBJ2-7	CASSPLSGGSYEQYF	TGTGCCAGCAGCCCTCTTTCGGGGGGCTCCTACGAGCAGTACTTC
.	.	TRBV7-6	14	TRBJ2-1	CASSPKTGSFEQFF	TGTGCCAGCAGCCCAAAAACGGGGAGTTTTGAGCAGTTCTTC
TRBD2	.	TRBV5-4	16	TRBJ2-1	CASSPTSVLAVNEQFF	TGTGCCAGCAGCCCCACTTCGGTACTAGCGGTTAATGAGCAGTTCTTC
.	few	TRBV7-9	16	TRBJ1-5	CASSPAGGTGNQPQHF	TGTGCCAGCAGCCCAGCGGGGGGGACGGGCAATCAGCCCCAGCATTTT
TRBD2	.	TRBV5-1	14	TRBJ2-5	CASTRSSGKETQYF	TGCGCCAGCACCCGGTCTAGCGGTAAAGAGACCCAGTACTTC
.	.	TRBV7-9	11	TRBJ2-5	CASSLSWEQYF	TGTGCCAGCAGCCTTTCTTGGGAGCAGTACTTC
.	.	TRBV19	15	TRBJ1-1	CASSIHSESVTEAFF	TGTGCCAGTAGTATCCACTCCGAGAGCGTCACTGAAGCTTTCTTT
.	.	TRBV9	14	TRBJ2-2	CASSVGGATGELFF	TGTGCCAGCAGCGTAGGAGGTGCGACCGGGGAGCTGTTTTTT
TRBD2	.	TRBV9	15	TRBJ2-1	CASSAGTSLYNEQFF	TGTGCCAGCAGCGCCGGGACTAGCTTATACAATGAGCAGTTCTTC
TRBD2	once	TRBV9	15	TRBJ2-7	CASSKTSGGTYEQYF	TGTGCCAGCAGCAAGACTAGCGGGGGAACCTACGAGCAGTACTTC
TRBD2	.	TRBV28	15	TRBJ2-1	CASSVAGANYNEQFF	TGTGCCAGCAGTGTAGCGGGCGCGAACTACAATGAGCAGTTCTTC
TRBD2	.	TRBV19	14	TRBJ2-7	CASSLAGETSEQYF	TGTGCCAGTAGTTTAGCGGGAGAGACGAGCGAGCAGTACTTC
.	.	TRBV5-1	14	TRBJ2-7	CASSLATFSYEQYF	TGCGCCAGCAGCTTGGCCACTTTCTCCTACGAGCAGTACTTC
.	.	TRBV18	13	TRBJ2-1	CASSPDSYNEQFF	TGTGCCAGCTCACCAGACAGCTACAATGAGCAGTTCTTC
TRBD1	.	TRBV10-3	11	TRBJ2-7	CAISDRDEQYF	TGTGCCATCAGCGACAGGGACGAGCAGTACTTC
TRBD1	.	TRBV6-5	15	TRBJ2-7	CASSYGTDAPYEQYF	TGTGCCAGCAGTTACGGGACAGACGCCCCCTACGAGCAGTACTTC
.	.	TRBV6-1	13	TRBJ2-5	CASTFGGWETQYF	TGTGCCAGCACGTTTGGGGGGTGGGAGACCCAGTACTTC
TRBD2	.	TRBV7-9	16	TRBJ2-7	CASSPGAGGISYEQYF	TGTGCCAGCAGCCCGGGAGCGGGAGGAATCTCCTACGAGCAGTACTTC
.	few	TRBV28	15	TRBJ2-7	CASSSQWRDVREQYF	TGTGCCAGCAGCTCCCAATGGAGGGACGTACGGGAGCAGTACTTC